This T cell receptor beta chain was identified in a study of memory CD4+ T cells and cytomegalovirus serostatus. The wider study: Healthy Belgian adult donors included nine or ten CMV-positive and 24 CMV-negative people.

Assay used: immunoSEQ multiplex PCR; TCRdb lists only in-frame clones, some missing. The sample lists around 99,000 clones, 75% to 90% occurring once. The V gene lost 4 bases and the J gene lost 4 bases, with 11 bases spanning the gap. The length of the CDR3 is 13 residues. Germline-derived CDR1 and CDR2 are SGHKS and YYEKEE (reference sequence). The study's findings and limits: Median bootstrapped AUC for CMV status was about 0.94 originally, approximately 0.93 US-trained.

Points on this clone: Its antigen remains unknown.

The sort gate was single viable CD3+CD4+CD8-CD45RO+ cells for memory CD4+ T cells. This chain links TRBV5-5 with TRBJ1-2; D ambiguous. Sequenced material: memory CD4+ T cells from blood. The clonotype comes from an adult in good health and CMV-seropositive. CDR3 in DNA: TGTGCCAGCAGCCACGACGGCACCTATGGCTACACCTTC. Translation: CASSHDGTYGYTF.